The clone carrying this T cell receptor (beta chain) was found once. Trimming removed 3 bases from V and 5 bases from J; junction bases left unmatched: 6. The CDR3 loop spans 15 amino acids. Germline V gives CDR1 SGHVS, CDR2 FNYEAQ. This sample is part of a study of Ad26.COV2.S vaccination and SARS-CoV-2 variants. Study background: Ad26.COV2.S shots went into the muscle once or twice, 56 days apart.

The treatment here: roughly 18 received Ad26.COV2.S at low or high dose, single or two shots; about 5 received placebo; per-sample allocation not given. Repertoires come from day 63 after the first vaccine or placebo injection. Generated by immunoSEQ multiplex PCR, the TCRdb table keeps only in-frame clones and is missing some. Seen here are 290,000 or so clones, approximately 87% observed once, and the top ten hold roughly 3.5%. The rearrangement joins TRBV7-6 to TRBJ2-1; 8 bases fit TRBD2. The sequencing here drew on peripheral blood, taken in a trial of Ad26.COV2.S vaccine versus placebo. The source of this sequence is a person aged 18-60 years who received the Ad26.COV2.S COVID-19 vaccine or a placebo. CDR3 residues: CASSLFSGEHNEQFF. The CDR3 nucleotides read TGTGCCAGCAGCTTGTTTAGCGGGGAACACAATGAGCAGTTCTTC.